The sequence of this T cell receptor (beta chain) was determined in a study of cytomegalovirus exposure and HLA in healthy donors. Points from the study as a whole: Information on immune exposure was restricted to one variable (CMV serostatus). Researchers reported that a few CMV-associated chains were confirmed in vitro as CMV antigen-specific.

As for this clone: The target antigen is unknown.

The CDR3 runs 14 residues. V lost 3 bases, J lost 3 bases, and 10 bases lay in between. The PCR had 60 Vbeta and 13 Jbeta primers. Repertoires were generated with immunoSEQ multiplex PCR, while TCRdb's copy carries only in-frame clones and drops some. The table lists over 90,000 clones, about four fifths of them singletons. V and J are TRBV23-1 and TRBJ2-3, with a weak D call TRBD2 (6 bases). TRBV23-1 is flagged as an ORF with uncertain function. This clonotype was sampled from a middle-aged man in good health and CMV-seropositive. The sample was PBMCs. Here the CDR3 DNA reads TGCGCCAGCAGTCAGCGGGGAGTAACAGATACGCAGTATTTT. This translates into CASSQRGVTDTQYF.